Below are 27 T cell receptor beta chains sequenced from a single sample in a study of shared clonotypes between healthy human individuals. TCRdb keeps only in-frame clones here, not all; method: immunoSEQ multiplex PCR. The sample shows hundreds of thousands of clones, 90% to 97% of them seen only once. Selected positively for CCR7 and CD45RO-negative, naive CD8 cells excluded terminally differentiated effector memory CD45RA+ cells. The sample was naive CD8+ T cells sorted from blood. Receptor source: a woman aged 25-40 years in good health.

The rearrangement uses TRBV2 and TRBJ2-7; maybe TRBD2 (6 bases). This CDR3 contains 13 residues. V lost 4 bases to trimming and J lost 3 bases, with 10 bases between them. Germline CDR1 SNHLY, CDR2 FYNNEI. The CDR3 spells CASSGGVRYEQYF. The CDR3 region has the DNA TGTGCCAGCAGTGGCGGGGTTCGCTACGAGCAGTACTTC.

The chain is built from TRBV5-6 and TRBJ2-7; no clear D gene. The ends were cut back, 4 bases at V and 7 bases at J, with 15 bases in the middle. Germline V lookup: CDR1 SGHDT, CDR2 YYEEEE. CDR3 length: 13 amino acids. In nucleotides, the CDR3 is TGTGCCAGCAGCATCCAAGGGCCATGGGAGCAGTACTTC. Translating it yields CASSIQGPWEQYF.

V is TRBV5-1 and J is TRBJ2-7; D not certain. V shed 4 bases and J shed 2 bases, with 10 bases lying between them. The CDR3 length is 13 residues. From germline, CDR1 is SGHRS and CDR2 YFSETQ. CDR3 in amino acids: CASSPFSTYEQYF. The CDR3 DNA reads TGCGCCAGCAGCCCTTTTTCAACCTACGAGCAGTACTTC.

V is TRBV28 and J is TRBJ1-4; unclear D gene. Germline V gives CDR1 MDHEN, CDR2 SYDVKM. The CDR3 spans 17 residues. The V gene lost 5 bases and the J gene lost 8 bases, with 24 bases spanning the gap. CDR3 region: CASSPHLGRWSKEKLFF. In nucleotides, the CDR3 is TGTGCCAGCAGTCCCCACCTCGGGAGGTGGTCGAAAGAAAAACTGTTTTTT.

V and J are TRBV11-1 and TRBJ2-5; maybe TRBD2 (6 bases). Germline V gene data show CDR1 as SGHAT and CDR2 as FQDESV (reference sequence). V was clipped by 1 base and J by 1 base, with 22 bases between them. This CDR3 region has 19 residues. Here the CDR3 reads CASSLGGFSGRRVQETQYF. In DNA, the CDR3 is TGTGCCAGCAGCTTAGGGGGTTTCTCGGGCAGGAGGGTCCAAGAGACCCAGTACTTC.

V gene TRBV27 combines with J gene TRBJ2-7, with TRBD2 matching over 13 bases. V lost 4 bases to trimming and J lost 7 bases; unmatched junction nucleotides: 7. CDR1 is MNHEY, CDR2 SMNVEV, per germline (reference sequence). The CDR3 spans 15 residues. The CDR3 spells CASSSGTSGTKEQYF. CDR3 bases: TGTGCCAGCAGTTCCGGGACTAGCGGGACTAAGGAGCAGTACTTC.

The rearrangement uses TRBV5-1 and TRBJ2-2; D unresolved. CDR3 length: 11 amino acids. The germline V gene encodes CDR1 SGHRS and CDR2 YFSETQ. Trimming cost V 7 bases and J 3 bases, with 4 bases left between them. In DNA, the CDR3 is TGCGCCAGCCAATACACCGGGGAGCTGTTTTTT. Translation: CASQYTGELFF.

The J gene is TRBJ1-1, the V gene TRBV30, with D unclear. CDR3 length equals 12 residues. The V end was cut by 0 bases, the J end by 7 bases, with 9 bases between. Germline V CDR1 and CDR2: GTSNPN, SVGIG (reference sequence). The CDR3 is CAWSVGPHEAFF. The CDR3 DNA follows: TGTGCCTGGAGTGTTGGTCCGCATGAAGCTTTCTTT. Variable domain in full (rest from reference TRBV30 and TRBJ1-1): SQTIHQWPATLVQPVGSPLSLECTVEGTSNPNLYWYRQAAGRGLQLLFYSVGIGQISSEVPQNLSASRPQDRQFILSSKKLLLSDSGFYLCAWSVGPHEAFFGQGTRLTVV.

The V and J genes are TRBV10-3 and TRBJ2-7; 9 bases match TRBD2. The junction had 4 bases not matched to a gene; V was cut back by 6 bases and J by 4 bases. Germline V gives CDR1 ENHRY, CDR2 SYGVKD. This CDR3 spans 13 amino acids. This chain's CDR3 is CAIRGLAGYEQYF. The CDR3 DNA is TGTGCCATCAGGGGGCTAGCGGGGTACGAGCAGTACTTC.

V gene TRBV18 combines with J gene TRBJ2-7; D gene ambiguous. The V end lost 2 bases, the J end lost 3 bases, and 20 bases lay between the germline ends. Per germline, CDR1 KGHSH and CDR2 LQKENI. This CDR3 is 17 amino acids long. DNA of the CDR3: TGTGCCAGCTCACCAAAGTCGCGCAGAGAAAGTATCTACGAGCAGTACTTC. This gives the protein CASSPKSRRESIYEQYF.

This chain uses TRBV9 with TRBJ1-1; TRBD1 is a possible D gene (5 bases). From germline, CDR1 is SGDLS and CDR2 YYNGEE. Trimming stripped 4 bases from V and 4 bases from J, with 17 bases between. This CDR3 is 15 amino acids long. In nucleotides, the CDR3 is TGTGCCAGCAGCCCCCGGGGCGCATCTATCACTGAAGCTTTCTTT. This gives the protein CASSPRGASITEAFF.

The V gene is TRBV5-1, the J gene TRBJ2-1, with TRBD2 as a possible D gene (6 bases). Germline loops: CDR1 SGHRS, CDR2 YFSETQ. The CDR3 is made up of 17 amino acids. The V end was cut by 4 bases, the J end by 0 bases, with 17 bases between. CDR3 sequence (DNA): TGCGCCAGCAGCCCGGAGGGCGGATTAAGCTCCTACAATGAGCAGTTCTTC. Protein product: CASSPEGGLSSYNEQFF.

This CDR3 is CASSISGAGYEQYF. The CDR3, as DNA: TGTGCCAGCAGCATAAGCGGGGCGGGCTACGAGCAGTACTTC. The rearrangement joins TRBV27 to TRBJ2-7, with 7 positions matching TRBD2. Germline trimming cut 6 bases from V and 3 bases from J; bases unmatched to any gene: 8. This CDR3 has 14 amino acids. Germline CDR1 reads MNHEY; CDR2 reads SMNVEV (reference sequence).

To note about this clone: Other DNA sequences within the sample encode an identical CDR3. The V gene is TRBV7-9, the J gene TRBJ2-5; D is undetermined. The germline V gene has CDR1 SEHNR and CDR2 FQNEAQ (reference sequence). The V end lost 4 bases, the J end lost 0 bases, and 3 bases lay between the germline ends. CDR3 size: 12 residues. The CDR3: CASSSNQETQYF. The CDR3 nucleotides are TGTGCCAGCAGCTCTAACCAAGAGACCCAGTACTTC.

This clone was recorded once. The chain carries TRBV21-1 and TRBJ2-7; the table's D gene call, TRBD1, was not cross checked with the DNA. TRBV21-1 is an annotated pseudogene. CDR3 length equals 17 residues. For the CDR3, the DNA is TGTGCCAGCAGGTGGCAGGGGGCGAGTTGGAGGTCCTACGAGCAGTACTTC. It encodes CASRWQGASWRSYEQYF.

This sequence joins TRBV14 and TRBJ2-7; 7 nucleotides line up with TRBD1. In germline, CDR1 is SGHDN, CDR2 FVKESK. The CDR3 runs to 15 residues. The junction had 6 bases not matched to a gene; V was cut back by 1 base and J by 3 bases. The CDR3 coding sequence is TGTGCCAGCAGCCAAGGGACAGGCACTATCTACGAGCAGTACTTC. Protein: CASSQGTGTIYEQYF.

The V and J genes are TRBV27 and TRBJ2-7; 10 bases agree with TRBD1. This CDR3 region has 13 residues. Germline CDR1 MNHEY, CDR2 SMNVEV (reference sequence). V was clipped by 6 bases and J by 5 bases; unmatched bases: 4. CDR3 DNA sequence: TGTGCCAGCAGGGGGGGGACAGGGGACGAGCAGTACTTC. It yields the protein CASRGGTGDEQYF.

The chain combines TRBV4-1 with TRBJ2-7, with D possibly called TRBD1 or TRBD2 (5 bases each). In germline, CDR1 is MGHRA, CDR2 YSYEKL. This CDR3 has 14 amino acids. The V and J ends lost 2 bases and 0 bases respectively, with 8 bases between them. CDR3: CASSQWGSSYEQYF. CDR3 DNA sequence: TGCGCCAGCAGCCAATGGGGGAGCTCCTACGAGCAGTACTTC.

This clone was recorded only once. This chain connects TRBV28 to TRBJ2-5, with no clear D. CDR1 and CDR2 from the germline V gene are MDHEN and SYDVKM. The CDR3 is made up of 13 amino acids. Trimming removed 3 bases at V and 5 bases at J, with 10 bases between. This CDR3 is CASSLAPSETQYF. The DNA of the CDR3 is TGTGCCAGCAGTTTGGCCCCTTCGGAGACCCAGTACTTC.

The chain recombines TRBV28 with TRBJ1-1; TRBD1 might be the D (6 bases). The V end was cut by 7 bases, the J end by 0 bases, with 15 bases between. The CDR3 extends over 15 amino acids. CDR1 and CDR2 (germline): MDHEN, SYDVKM. CDR3 nucleotide sequence: TGTGCCAGCACCCCGCTAAGGGGGATGAACACTGAAGCTTTCTTT. Translation: CASTPLRGMNTEAFF.

The chain is built from TRBV6-1 and TRBJ1-1; D not resolved. Germline V CDR1 and CDR2: MNHNS, SASEGT. The CDR3 runs to 13 residues. Trimming took 6 bases from V and 3 from J, leaving 11 bases between them. The CDR3 nucleotides are TGTGCCAGCAGGTCAGCCGAGCACACTGAAGCTTTCTTT. Translating gives CASRSAEHTEAFF.

This clone showed up just a few times. The V call is TRBV13, the J call TRBJ1-2, with D possibly being TRBD1 (6 bases). Germline loops: CDR1 PRHDT, CDR2 FYEKMQ (reference sequence). Trimming removed 5 bases at V and 0 bases at J, with 10 bases between. The CDR3 length is 14 residues. The CDR3 loop reads CASSIRGTNYGYTF. Here the CDR3 DNA reads TGTGCCAGCAGCATAAGGGGGACTAACTATGGCTACACCTTC.

This chain links TRBV27 with TRBJ1-5; a possible D gene is TRBD1 (5 bases). The CDR3 sequence is 15 residues long. V lost 5 bases and J 2 bases, leaving 13 bases between the germline ends. Germline CDR1 and CDR2: MNHEY and SMNVEV (reference sequence). CDR3 amino acids: CASSRRGLGNQPQHF. The CDR3 DNA reads as TGTGCCAGCAGTCGTCGGGGCCTTGGCAATCAGCCCCAGCATTTT.

This clone was seen a single time. The V call is TRBV19, the J call TRBJ2-4, with D maybe TRBD2 (5 bases). The germline CDR1 and CDR2 sequences are LNHDA and SQIVND (reference sequence). The CDR3 contains 18 residues. V was pared by 4 bases and J by 2 bases, with 21 bases between. CDR3 DNA sequence: TGTGCCAGTAGTAACTCCGGGCCAGACTCGGGGACCAAAAACATTCAGTACTTC. Its translation: CASSNSGPDSGTKNIQYF.

The chain couples TRBV27 to TRBJ1-4; D might be TRBD1 (6 bases). This CDR3 comprises 14 residues. The germline gives CDR1 MNHEY, CDR2 SMNVEV (reference sequence). The V end lost 5 bases, the J end lost 10 bases, and 17 bases lay between the germline ends. CDR3 protein: CASSPTSGAGKLFF. The CDR3 region has the DNA TGTGCCAGCAGTCCCACCTCAGGGGCGGGAAAACTGTTTTTT.

The J gene is TRBJ2-1, the V gene TRBV11-2; 7 bases are a match to TRBD2. Germline CDR1 is SGHAT and CDR2 is FQNNGV. The V segment lost 4 bases and the J segment 6 bases; nucleotides outside the gene matches: 12. The CDR3 is 16 amino acids. The CDR3 DNA reads TGTGCCAGCAGCTCATGGACTAGTGTTTCCCCCAATGAGCAGTTCTTC. Translation: CASSSWTSVSPNEQFF.

The chain uses TRBV5-4 and TRBJ2-1; the match to TRBD2 covers 14 bases. This CDR3 comprises 18 residues. Germline V gene data show CDR1 as SGHNT and CDR2 as YYREEE (reference sequence). V lost 4 bases, J lost 1 base, and 7 bases stayed unmatched. The CDR3 loop is CASSRAGLAGVSYNEQFF. DNA of the CDR3: TGTGCCAGCAGCCGAGCGGGACTAGCGGGAGTATCCTACAATGAGCAGTTCTTC.